The 14 T cell receptor beta chains below were found in one sample sequenced in a study of blood T cell repertoires in COVID-19. Using immunoSEQ multiplex PCR, the repertoire was profiled, and TCRdb retains in-frame clones only, with some absent. Of fewer than 250,000 clones in the sample, 89% were seen once. Material for sequencing was peripheral blood. The receptors stem from a man in his sixties who had recovered from COVID-19.

V usage is TRBV7-8 and J usage is TRBJ2-1, with 11 positions matching TRBD1. J gave up 7 bases and V 3 bases, and 5 bases lay outside the gene matches. The CDR3 covers 15 residues. CDR1 SGHVS and CDR2 FQNEAQ come from the germline V gene. CDR3 residues: CASSFLGQGANEQFF. The CDR3 nucleotides are TGTGCCAGCAGCTTTCTTGGACAGGGGGCGAATGAGCAGTTCTTC.

This clone has just a few counts. The DNA for the CDR3 is TGTGCCAGCAGCCCTGGGGGAGGGGTTAGTGGCAATCAGCCCCAGCATTTT. It encodes CASSPGGGVSGNQPQHF. V usage is TRBV6-2 or TRBV6-3 and J usage is TRBJ1-5; tentative D call: TRBD1 (5 bases). The CDR3 covers 17 residues. Per the germline V gene, CDR1 is MNHEY and CDR2 is SVGEGT. The ends were cut back, 6 bases at V and 2 bases at J, with 20 bases in the middle.

This sequence joins TRBV18 and TRBJ1-1, with 8 bases aligning to TRBD1. With V trimmed by 4 bases and J by 5 bases, 6 bases remained unmatched. Germline CDR1 reads KGHSH; CDR2 reads LQKENI. There are 14 residues in the CDR3. In DNA, the CDR3 is TGTGCCAGCTCACAGGACAGGGTCGGGACTGAAGCTTTCTTT. Translated, it gives CASSQDRVGTEAFF.

The chain uses TRBV19 and TRBJ2-7; 8 bases are shared with TRBD1. The trim removed 6 bases at V and 0 bases at J, leaving 4 bases unmatched. CDR3 length: 14 residues. Germline V gene data show CDR1 as LNHDA and CDR2 as SQIVND (reference sequence). The CDR3 nucleotides are TGTGCCAGTAGCCAACAGGGGGACTCCTACGAGCAGTACTTC. Translation gives CASSQQGDSYEQYF.

This rearrangement joins TRBV19 to TRBJ2-1; 12 bases are a match to TRBD2. The CDR3 totals 16 residues. Trimming at V came to 5 bases and at J to 8 bases, leaving 10 bases not matched to a gene. The germline V gene has CDR1 LNHDA and CDR2 SQIVND (reference sequence). CDR3 loop: CASSALTSGGSHEQFF. CDR3 sequence (DNA): TGTGCCAGTAGTGCCTTGACTAGCGGGGGATCTCATGAGCAGTTCTTC.

The chain combines TRBV4-2 with TRBJ2-5, with TRBD2 identical over 10 bases. Germline V lookup: CDR1 LGHNA, CDR2 YNFKEQ. This CDR3 spans 16 amino acids. Unmatched junction bases numbered 2, after V lost 0 bases and J lost 1 base. The CDR3 DNA is TGTGCCAGCAGCCAAGACCGGACTAGCGGCCAAGAGACCCAGTACTTC. The encoded protein is CASSQDRTSGQETQYF.

This clone appeared once. The chain links TRBV4-3 to TRBJ2-7; 8 bases agree with TRBD2. The CDR3 consists of 19 residues. V gave up 1 base and J gave up 1 base; unmatched junction bases: 15. CDR1 and CDR2 (germline): LGHNA, YSLEER. CDR3 in DNA: TGCGCCAGCAGCCAAGGAGTGATGTGGCGGGAGGAGCCATCCTACGAGCAGTACTTC. Translated, it gives CASSQGVMWREEPSYEQYF.

The V gene is TRBV9, the J gene TRBJ1-2, with 9 bases aligning to TRBD1. This CDR3 has 16 amino acids. The V gene end was trimmed by 3 bases and the J gene end by 8 bases; junction bases not matched to a gene: 14. CDR1 and CDR2 (germline): SGDLS, YYNGEE. CDR3 amino acids: CASSGGQGLSMVGYTF. As DNA, the CDR3 is TGTGCCAGCAGCGGGGGACAGGGCCTATCTATGGTCGGCTACACCTTC.

The J gene is TRBJ1-5, the V gene TRBV19; 8 bases align to TRBD1. Germline V gene sequence: CDR1 LNHDA, CDR2 SQIVND (reference sequence). This CDR3 comprises 15 residues. The V segment lost 5 bases and the J segment 4 bases; nucleotides outside the gene matches: 7. The CDR3 nucleotides read TGTGCCAGTAGTCCGACAGGGGTCGGGAATCAGCCCCAGCATTTT. Its protein product is CASSPTGVGNQPQHF.

This clone was counted a few times. This chain joins TRBV18 and TRBJ2-1, with 8 bases identical to TRBD2. V was pared by 7 bases and J by 5 bases, with 7 bases of the junction left unmatched. The CDR3 spans 14 residues. CDR1 KGHSH and CDR2 LQKENI come from the germline V gene. The CDR3 DNA follows: TGTGCCAGCTTGGAGGGACTAGGAAACAATGAGCAGTTCTTC. Translating it yields CASLEGLGNNEQFF.

This chain uses TRBV7-9 with TRBJ1-2; D is undetermined. V was trimmed by 5 bases and J by 8 bases, leaving 15 bases between them. This CDR3 is 13 amino acids long. The germline gives CDR1 SEHNR, CDR2 FQNEAQ (reference sequence). In DNA, the CDR3 is TGTGCCAGCAGCACCAAGCTCCTAGAGGGCTACACCTTC. It specifies CASSTKLLEGYTF.

This clone was observed a single time. The rearrangement links TRBV3-1 (or the pseudogene TRBV3-2) to TRBJ2-2, with 9 bases aligning to TRBD2. CDR1 and CDR2 from the germline V gene are LGHDT and YNNKEL (reference sequence). CDR3 length equals 20 residues. V shed 0 bases and J 4 bases; nucleotides not matched to a gene: 15. CDR3 sequence: CASSQEIRDSGREVTGELFF. The CDR3 DNA sequence: TGTGCCAGCAGCCAAGAGATTCGGGATAGCGGGAGAGAGGTCACCGGGGAGCTGTTTTTT.

The V gene is TRBV3-1 (or the pseudogene TRBV3-2), the J gene TRBJ2-7; D is perhaps TRBD2 (6 bases). The CDR3 is 13 amino acids. V lost 3 bases, J lost 3 bases, and 9 bases lay in between. The V gene's germline CDR1 is LGHDT and CDR2 YNNKEL (reference sequence). The chain's CDR3 is CASSHAEGYEQYF. The CDR3 DNA sequence: TGTGCCAGCAGCCATGCGGAGGGCTACGAGCAGTACTTC.

This clone came up a few times. This chain connects TRBV6-4 to TRBJ1-6; possibly TRBD1 for D (5 bases). Germline values: CDR1 MRHNA, CDR2 SNTAGT. Trimming shortened V by 2 bases and J by 9 bases, and 8 bases separated the two germline ends. This CDR3 has 13 residues. CDR3: CASSDRGSSPLHF. In DNA, the CDR3 is TGTGCCAGCAGTGACAGGGGAAGTTCACCCCTCCACTTT.